This T cell receptor (beta chain) comes out of a study of T cell changes during pregnancy in multiple sclerosis. Here immunoSEQ multiplex PCR was the method, and the copy in TCRdb shows in-frame clones only, minus some. The sample holds some 20,000 clones; less than 95% are singletons and the top ten take 0.67%. This clone has just one count. Germline CDR1 and CDR2: MNHEY and SMNVEV (reference sequence). The CDR3 runs to 15 residues. The V end lost 5 bases, the J end lost 6 bases, and 19 bases lay between the germline ends. The TCR originated in a female donor in good health, enrolled as a control in a pregnancy study. The specimen was CD4+ T cells from peripheral blood mononuclear cells, collected in the third trimester of pregnancy. V is TRBV27 and J is TRBJ1-1, with unresolved D. CDR3 bases: TGTGCCAGCAGTCCCCTCGGAGAGGGTAGCTCTGAAGCTTTCTTT. Its translation: CASSPLGEGSSEAFF.